Below, 25 T cell receptor beta chains from the same sample are listed, as sequenced in a study of T cell responses to AZD1222 COVID-19 vaccine. The repertoire was sequenced with immunoSEQ multiplex PCR; TCRdb's copy has only in-frame clones and lacks some. The sample lists 140,000 to 150,000 clones; 92% were seen once. This specimen consisted of peripheral blood, obtained 28 days after the second AZD1222 dose. Receptors were obtained from an adult who received the AZD1222 COVID-19 vaccine.

V is TRBV5-1 and J is TRBJ1-4; possible D gene TRBD1, 6 bases. The V end was cut by 5 bases, the J end by 3 bases, with 11 bases between. This CDR3 has 14 residues. Germline values: CDR1 SGHRS, CDR2 YFSETQ. The CDR3 reads CASSQGQANEKLFF. The CDR3 DNA reads TGCGCCAGCAGTCAGGGGCAGGCTAATGAAAAACTGTTTTTT.

The V call is TRBV15, the J call TRBJ2-7; D remains unclear. The ends were cut back, 0 bases at V and 2 bases at J, with 14 bases in the middle. The germline V gene encodes CDR1 LNHNV and CDR2 YYDKDF (reference sequence). The CDR3 sequence is 16 residues long. Here the CDR3 reads CATSRDRRQRTYEQYF. As DNA, the CDR3 is TGTGCCACCAGCAGAGATCGCCGGCAGCGCACCTACGAGCAGTACTTC.

This chain uses TRBV6-5 with TRBJ1-2; D gene uncertain. V shed 0 bases and J shed 1 base, with 12 bases lying between them. Germline V gives CDR1 MNHEY, CDR2 SVGAGI. This CDR3 region has 16 residues. Here the CDR3 DNA reads TGTGCCAGCAGTTACTCGGGCACCGGACGTAACTATGGCTACACCTTC. Translation gives CASSYSGTGRNYGYTF.

V and J are TRBV7-2 and TRBJ2-1; 8 bases are shared with TRBD2. Trimming removed 5 bases from V and 6 bases from J; junction bases left unmatched: 6. From germline, CDR1 is SGHTA and CDR2 FQGNSA. The length of the CDR3 is 14 residues. The CDR3 here is CASSPAGGANEQFF. In DNA form, the CDR3 reads TGTGCCAGCAGCCCCGCGGGAGGAGCCAATGAGCAGTTCTTC.

V is TRBV7-9 and J is TRBJ1-1; D call uncertain. Between the trimmed V and J ends, which lost 1 base and 3 bases, there was a span of 9 bases. This CDR3 contains 14 residues. Germline CDR1 SEHNR, CDR2 FQNEAQ (reference sequence). The CDR3 loop is CASSLGTGYTEAFF. CDR3 nucleotide sequence: TGTGCCAGCAGCTTAGGTACGGGTTACACTGAAGCTTTCTTT.

The chain joins TRBV19 to TRBJ1-5, with D possibly matching TRBD1 (5 bases). The CDR3 totals 13 residues. Germline CDR1 reads LNHDA; CDR2 reads SQIVND (reference sequence). Trimming shortened V by 6 bases and J by 7 bases, and 13 bases separated the two germline ends. The CDR3: CASSRGRGQPQHF. CDR3 DNA: TGTGCCAGTAGCAGAGGACGGGGCCAGCCCCAGCATTTT.

The rearrangement uses TRBV5-4 and TRBJ1-5; D gene unclear. Per germline, CDR1 SGHNT and CDR2 YYREEE (reference sequence). CDR3 size: 13 residues. V was pared by 2 bases and J by 4 bases, with 7 bases between. CDR3 nucleotides: TGTGCCAGCAGCTTTGGCGGAAATCAGCCCCAGCATTTT. Translating gives CASSFGGNQPQHF. Drawing the rest from reference TRBV5-4 and TRBJ1-5, the complete variable domain is ETGVTQSPTHLIKTRGQQVTLRCSSQSGHNTVSWYQQALGQGPQFIFQYYREEENGRGNFPPRFSGLQFPNYSSELNVNALELDDSALYLCASSFGGNQPQHFGDGTRLSIL.

As for this clone: Other DNA sequences within the sample encode an identical CDR3. The J gene is TRBJ2-7, the V gene TRBV12-3 or TRBV12-4; D unclear. The ends were cut back, 2 bases at V and 2 bases at J, with 4 bases in the middle. The CDR3 sequence is 12 residues long. This CDR3 reads CASSLTPYEQYF. In DNA form, the CDR3 reads TGTGCCAGCAGTTTAACCCCCTACGAGCAGTACTTC.

V and J are TRBV19 and TRBJ1-2; 7 nucleotides align to TRBD1. The V and J ends lost 2 bases and 7 bases, in that order; junction bases with no gene match: 16. The CDR3 has 17 amino acids. The germline gives CDR1 LNHDA, CDR2 SQIVND (reference sequence). The CDR3 DNA follows: TGTGCCAGTAGTATAACCGGGACAGTTACTGATCGACGTGGCTACACCTTC. It yields the protein CASSITGTVTDRRGYTF.

For the CDR3, the DNA is TGTGCCAGCAGCTTAACGACAGGGGGACACACTGAAGCTTTCTTT. Encoded protein: CASSLTTGGHTEAFF. This chain links TRBV28 with TRBJ1-1; TRBD1 matches at 9 bases. The CDR3 has 15 residues. In germline, CDR1 is MDHEN, CDR2 SYDVKM. V shed 6 bases and J 3 bases; nucleotides not matched to a gene: 8.

The genes are TRBV11-2 and TRBJ2-1; 10 bases map to TRBD2. Germline V lookup: CDR1 SGHAT, CDR2 FQNNGV. The CDR3 is made up of 16 amino acids. Trimming at V came to 2 bases and at J to 3 bases, leaving 4 bases not matched to a gene. CDR3 DNA: TGTGCCAGCAGCTTACTAGCGGGAGCGCTCTACAATGAGCAGTTCTTC. It translates to CASSLLAGALYNEQFF.

This clone was seen just once. V gene TRBV27 combines with J gene TRBJ2-4; no definite D call. Trimming shortened V by 6 bases and J by 0 bases, and 9 bases separated the two germline ends. The CDR3 sequence is 14 residues long. Germline values: CDR1 MNHEY, CDR2 SMNVEV (reference sequence). The CDR3 loop is CASRPLVAKNIQYF. CDR3 bases: TGTGCCAGCAGACCGCTAGTAGCCAAAAACATTCAGTACTTC.

The J gene is TRBJ2-1, the V gene TRBV3-1 (or the pseudogene TRBV3-2); D perhaps matches TRBD1 (5 bases). V was trimmed by 4 bases and J by 4 bases, leaving 14 bases between them. Germline values: CDR1 LGHDT, CDR2 YNNKEL (reference sequence). The length of the CDR3 is 15 residues. The CDR3 sequence: CASSPFLRQYNEQFF. CDR3 sequence (DNA): TGTGCCAGCAGCCCATTCCTACGACAGTACAATGAGCAGTTCTTC.

This clone appeared a single time. This chain links TRBV12-5 with TRBJ2-2, with no clear D. Between the trimmed V and J ends, which lost 0 bases and 9 bases, there was a span of 11 bases. The CDR3 is made up of 14 amino acids. Germline V CDR1 and CDR2: LGHNT, FRNRAP. This CDR3 reads CASGLVRSHRELFF. CDR3 sequence (DNA): TGTGCTAGTGGTTTGGTGAGGTCCCACCGGGAGCTGTTTTTT.

This chain joins TRBV6-5 and TRBJ2-1; D gene ambiguous. CDR1 is MNHEY, CDR2 SVGAGI, per germline. The CDR3 runs 14 residues. V shed 6 bases and J shed 12 bases, with 21 bases lying between them. CDR3 sequence: CASSPRSSSSTQFF. Written as DNA, the CDR3 is TGTGCCAGCAGCCCCAGGAGTTCTAGTTCAACGCAGTTCTTC.

The chain couples TRBV27 to TRBJ2-2; D ambiguous. The CDR3 runs to 14 residues. The V gene's germline CDR1 is MNHEY and CDR2 SMNVEV (reference sequence). The V and J ends lost 3 bases and 5 bases respectively, with 10 bases between them. This CDR3 is CASSFVAGTGELFF. The CDR3 DNA sequence: TGTGCCAGCAGTTTTGTGGCAGGAACCGGGGAGCTGTTTTTT.

This clone was observed a handful of times. The CDR3 region has the DNA TGTGCCAGTAGTACACAGGCCACCGGGCAGTTCTTC. Its translation: CASSTQATGQFF. This chain joins TRBV19 and TRBJ2-1; D might be TRBD1 (5 bases). The CDR3 is 12 amino acids. V lost 4 bases, J lost 12 bases, and 13 bases lay in between. CDR1 LNHDA and CDR2 SQIVND come from the germline V gene (reference sequence).

In nucleotides, the CDR3 is TGTGCCAGCAGTTACGCTTCCGGTGCCCATGAGCAGTTCTTC. This encodes CASSYASGAHEQFF. This chain joins TRBV6-5 and TRBJ2-1; D is uncertain. CDR1 MNHEY and CDR2 SVGAGI come from the germline V gene. CDR3 length: 14 amino acids. Trimming cost V 2 bases and J 8 bases, with 13 bases left between them.

This clone was observed a single time. The chain employs TRBV3-1 (or the pseudogene TRBV3-2) and TRBJ2-7; D is uncertain. V lost 4 bases and J lost 5, with 6 bases in between. Germline CDR1 is LGHDT and CDR2 is YNNKEL (reference sequence). The CDR3 is made up of 11 amino acids. The CDR3 DNA follows: TGTGCCAGCAGCCTGAAGCACGAGCAGTACTTC. It encodes CASSLKHEQYF.

The chain has TRBV18 and TRBJ1-6; 7 positions match TRBD1. The CDR3 has 13 residues. Unmatched junction bases numbered 2, after V lost 4 bases and J lost 8 bases. The germline V gene encodes CDR1 KGHSH and CDR2 LQKENI. This CDR3 is CASSRGTDSPLHF. CDR3 sequence (DNA): TGTGCCAGCTCACGGGGGACAGATTCACCCCTCCACTTT.

This rearrangement joins TRBV29-1 to TRBJ2-2, with TRBD1 matching 7 bases. The germline CDR1 and CDR2 sequences are SQVTM and ANQGSEA. J lost 1 base, V lost 5 bases, and 1 base had no gene match. The CDR3 has 13 amino acids. The CDR3 here is CSVRTGNTGELFF. CDR3 bases: TGCAGCGTTCGGACAGGGAACACCGGGGAGCTGTTTTTT.

The chain employs TRBV7-2 and TRBJ2-1, with 9 bases matching TRBD2. This CDR3 has 15 amino acids. Germline V gives CDR1 SGHTA, CDR2 FQGNSA. Germline trimming cut 5 bases from V and 5 bases from J; bases unmatched to any gene: 7. DNA for the CDR3: TGTGCCAGCAGCCGCCGGGCTAGCGGGGACAATGAGCAGTTCTTC. Protein sequence: CASSRRASGDNEQFF.

CDR3 DNA sequence: TGTGCCAGCAGCCTGGGACTAGCGGGAGGGCCCGGGTTGTACGAGCAGTACTTC. It yields the protein CASSLGLAGGPGLYEQYF. The chain has TRBV14 and TRBJ2-7; 16 nucleotides match TRBD2. The germline V gene has CDR1 SGHDN and CDR2 FVKESK. Trimming cost V 4 bases and J 4 bases; bases outside gene matches: 10. CDR3 size: 18 residues.

This clone was observed once. V usage is TRBV7-3 and J usage is TRBJ2-1; 8 bases map to TRBD2. The length of the CDR3 is 15 residues. Germline V CDR1 and CDR2: SGHTA, FQGTGA. V was clipped by 5 bases and J by 4 bases; unmatched bases: 7. CDR3 residues: CASSLGGGNYNEQFF. The CDR3 bases are TGTGCCAGCAGCCTTGGCGGGGGGAATTACAATGAGCAGTTCTTC.

The chain's CDR3 is CASSPREPQHF. CDR3 nucleotides: TGTGCCAGCAGCCCCCGGGAGCCCCAGCATTTT. The rearrangement links TRBV4-2 to TRBJ1-5; D gene uncertain. Trimming removed 4 bases at V and 8 bases at J, with 6 bases between. The CDR3 length is 11 residues. Germline V lookup: CDR1 LGHNA, CDR2 YNFKEQ.